This TCR beta chain was identified during a study of T cells after yellow fever vaccination. Conversion of TCR transcripts into cDNA relied on 5'RACE template switching, which added a universal primer site and UMIs. TCRdb fed the 5' RACE reads into MiXCR, producing one record per CDR3 protein. The table has roughly 520,000 distinct CDR3 sequences, 21% seen once. The CDR3 loop spans 19 amino acids. The V gene end was trimmed by 5 bases and the J gene end by 3 bases; junction bases not matched to a gene: 11. Germline V gene sequence: CDR1 LGHNA, CDR2 YNFKEQ. This rearrangement joins TRBV4-2 to TRBJ2-4; TRBD2 matches at 15 bases. The sequence came from a man between 18 and 35 years old who received the YFV17D yellow fever vaccine. The sample in question was PBMCs, obtained approximately 22 days after the first yellow fever vaccination. Written as DNA, the CDR3 is TGTGCCAGCAGCGTCGGACTAGCGGGGGGGTTGTCAGGCAAAAACATTCAGTACTTC. Its protein product is CASSVGLAGGLSGKNIQYF.